The rows below give T cell receptor beta chains drawn from one sample of a study of blood T cell repertoires in COVID-19. TCRdb's copy holds only in-frame clones and misses some; the assay was immunoSEQ multiplex PCR. This sample has 350,000 or so clones, with more than 70% found just once. The sample taken for sequencing was peripheral blood. All receptors derive from a woman aged 55-69 years with COVID-19, enrolled during active disease. Both conserved end residues are part of each CDR3. Each record gives: CDR3 DNA, CDR3 protein, clone size, D gene, V gene, J gene. A D gene is named only where the DNA matches it firmly. Size is omitted from some rows. Given values are once, few, many or a class for expanded clones.

TGTGCCAGCAGCTACAGGGGAGGAAATTCTGGAAACACCATATATTTT	CASSYRGGNSGNTIYF	.	TRBD1	TRBV9	TRBJ1-3
TGTGCCAGCAGCCCGTTGGAGGAGCAGTACTTC	CASSPLEEQYF	.	.	TRBV7-8	TRBJ2-7
TGCCAGTGGGGCGGCTACACCTTC	CQWGGYTF	.	.	TRBV20-1	TRBJ1-2
TGTGCCAGTAGTATAGAGAGGGGGATTGGCACCAGGCGCAATGAGCAGTTCTTC	CASSIERGIGTRRNEQFF	.	.	TRBV19	TRBJ2-1
TGTGCCAGCAGCCAAGATGAGGCGAGGACGGCTAGCGGGAAAAACATTCAGTACTTC	CASSQDEARTASGKNIQYF	.	TRBD2	TRBV3-1/TRBV3-2	TRBJ2-4
TGCAGTGCTCGAAGAGACACCGAAGCTTTCTTT	CSARRDTEAFF	.	.	TRBV20-1	TRBJ1-1
TGCGCCAGCAGCCAATTAGGGACAGGCGACACTGAAGCTTTCTTT	CASSQLGTGDTEAFF	few	TRBD1	TRBV4-1	TRBJ1-1
TGCGCCAGCAGCCAAGCCGCAGGGGTTTACTCACCCCTCCACTTT	CASSQAAGVYSPLHF	.	.	TRBV4-1	TRBJ1-6
TGTGCCAGTAGTACCACCACAGGACGCTCTGGAAACACCATATATTTT	CASSTTTGRSGNTIYF	.	.	TRBV19	TRBJ1-3
TGTGCCACCAGTGCCTCCGACAGGGTCGAGCAGTACTTC	CATSASDRVEQYF	.	TRBD1	TRBV24-1	TRBJ2-7
TGTGCCAGCAGCTTATCAGCGGGGCGCAACAATGAGCAGTTCTTC	CASSLSAGRNNEQFF	few	TRBD2	TRBV7-3	TRBJ2-1
TGTGCCAGCAGCAACACCCGAACCAGGGAGGCTCACTCTGGAAACACCATATATTTT	CASSNTRTREAHSGNTIYF	.	.	TRBV21-1	TRBJ1-3
TGTGCCAGCAGCCCACAGACTAGGGAGGCGCAGTATTTT	CASSPQTREAQYF	.	.	TRBV5-6	TRBJ2-3
TGTGCCAGCTCACCACTTGGGGCTACTAATGAAAAACTGTTTTTT	CASSPLGATNEKLFF	.	.	TRBV18	TRBJ1-4
TGTGCCAGCAGTGCCTCGAGAGATACGCAGTATTTT	CASSASRDTQYF	.	.	TRBV25-1	TRBJ2-3
TGTGCCAGCAGCTTGGGTTCGCGGGGGGAGCAAGAGACCCAGTACTTC	CASSLGSRGEQETQYF	once	TRBD2	TRBV5-4	TRBJ2-5
TGTGCCAGCAGCGTTCAGGGAGGCTCTGGAAACACCATATATTTT	CASSVQGGSGNTIYF	many	.	TRBV5-5	TRBJ1-3
TGTGCCAGCAGCTTAGGACAGGGTTGGTCACCCCTCCACTTT	CASSLGQGWSPLHF	.	TRBD1	TRBV7-9	TRBJ1-6
TGCGCCGTCCGGCGGGAGGGGCACATCCCTAATGAGCAGTTCTTC	CAVRREGHIPNEQFF	.	TRBD2	TRBV10-2	TRBJ2-1
TGTGCCAGCAGCCCAGGGGCTCCCCAAGGCACAGATACGCAGTATTTT	CASSPGAPQGTDTQYF	once	.	TRBV5-5	TRBJ2-3
TGTGCCAGCAGCGTAGAAACAGACCTCTCTGGAAACACCATATATTTT	CASSVETDLSGNTIYF	once	.	TRBV9	TRBJ1-3
TGTGCCACCAGTGATCGCCTAGCGGGGGGGCTTAATGAGCAGTTCTTC	CATSDRLAGGLNEQFF	once	TRBD2	TRBV24-1	TRBJ2-1
TGTGCCAGCCGTGGAGCGGGCGGGGAGCAGTTCTTC	CASRGAGGEQFF	once	.	TRBV18	TRBJ2-1
TGTGCCAGCAGCTTGGTACTAGCGGGGGGCCTTGGGGAGCTGTTTTTT	CASSLVLAGGLGELFF	.	TRBD2	TRBV5-6	TRBJ2-2
TGCAGTGCTCGACCCCGGGGGAAACTGTTTTTT	CSARPRGKLFF	.	.	TRBV20-1	TRBJ1-4
TGTGCCAGCAGCTTGTTCGGTGCAGGGTTGAACTATGGCTACACCTTC	CASSLFGAGLNYGYTF	once	.	TRBV5-4	TRBJ1-2
TGCGCCAGCAGCTCAGAGCGGGTCGCGGCCCTTTCACCCCTCCACTTT	CASSSERVAALSPLHF	once	.	TRBV5-1	TRBJ1-6
TGTGCCACAGGGACAGATGGCTACACCTTC	CATGTDGYTF	.	TRBD1	TRBV10-3	TRBJ1-2
TGTGCCAGCAGTTTAGGGCAGGGGGGCTACACCTTC	CASSLGQGGYTF	.	.	TRBV28	TRBJ1-2
TGTGCCAGCAGCAAACAGGGGAACACTGAAGCTTTCTTT	CASSKQGNTEAFF	.	.	TRBV7-3	TRBJ1-1
TGTGCCAGCAGCTCTCGGCTAGCGGGGCGGGGAGAGACCCAGTACTTC	CASSSRLAGRGETQYF	.	TRBD2	TRBV3-1/TRBV3-2	TRBJ2-5
TGTGCCAGCAGCCAAGGAGGCCAGGGGTCCTATCAGCCCCAGCATTTT	CASSQGGQGSYQPQHF	.	.	TRBV16	TRBJ1-5
TGCGCCAGTAGCGGGACAGGGGTTAGGGGCGAAGCTTTCTTT	CASSGTGVRGEAFF	.	TRBD1	TRBV4-1	TRBJ1-1
TGTGCCAGCAGCTGGGACAGGGGGCTTTACGAGCAGTACTTC	CASSWDRGLYEQYF	.	TRBD1	TRBV7-9	TRBJ2-7
TGTGCCAGCAGCTTGGAGCGGGGGGGCCTCGGAGAGACCCAGTACTTC	CASSLERGGLGETQYF	once	TRBD2	TRBV5-6	TRBJ2-5
TGTGCCAGCAGCGTAGACCCCGGGTACGAGCAGTACTTC	CASSVDPGYEQYF	once	.	TRBV9	TRBJ2-7
TGTGCCAGCAGCGCCCGGTACGGCTACACCTTC	CASSARYGYTF	once	.	TRBV3-1/TRBV3-2	TRBJ1-2
TGCGCCAGCAGCATTGACAGAGCGAACACTGAAGCTTTCTTT	CASSIDRANTEAFF	.	.	TRBV5-1	TRBJ1-1
TGTGCCAGCAGCCCCGTGTTAGATACGCAGTATTTT	CASSPVLDTQYF	.	.	TRBV7-9	TRBJ2-3
TGTGCCAGCAGCTTAGATACAGGGGGCGTTAATCAGCCCCAGCATTTT	CASSLDTGGVNQPQHF	.	TRBD1	TRBV7-8	TRBJ1-5
TGTGCCAGCAGTGAACGGGGGGACGGGGACACTGAAGCTTTCTTT	CASSERGDGDTEAFF	.	.	TRBV6-1	TRBJ1-1
TGCAGTGCTAGTCTGGGGGCCAGGGCCGGGGAGCTGTTTTTT	CSASLGARAGELFF	.	.	TRBV20-1	TRBJ2-2
TGCAGCGTTGAAGGCAGGAACACTGAAGCTTTCTTT	CSVEGRNTEAFF	.	.	TRBV29-1	TRBJ1-1
TGTGCCGGTTCGAGCGGGGGGACATACAATGAGCAGTTCTTC	CAGSSGGTYNEQFF	once	TRBD2	TRBV28	TRBJ2-1
TGCGCCAGCAGCTTGTCAGGGACAGGGGGCGGAAAGTCCACAGATACGCAGTATTTT	CASSLSGTGGGKSTDTQYF	.	TRBD1	TRBV5-1	TRBJ2-3
TGTGCCAGTAGTATTTTGCGGGGGGGCCTGGAGACCCAGTACTTC	CASSILRGGLETQYF	.	TRBD2	TRBV19	TRBJ2-5
TGCACCAGCCCCTCCGGGGAAGGCTACACCTTC	CTSPSGEGYTF	.	.	TRBV1	TRBJ1-2
TGTGCCAGCAGCTTAGGGGGGACACAAGAGACCCAGTACTTC	CASSLGGTQETQYF	once	.	TRBV7-7	TRBJ2-5
TGTGCCAGAAGCTTGCAGGGTGATGAAAAACTGTTTTTT	CARSLQGDEKLFF	.	.	TRBV5-3	TRBJ1-4
TGTGCCAGCAGACCCAGGGACAGGGGGCTCCACGAGCAGTACTTC	CASRPRDRGLHEQYF	.	TRBD1	TRBV28	TRBJ2-7
TGTGCCAGCAGAGCCCGGGGTCGGCATTCACCCCTCCACTTT	CASRARGRHSPLHF	.	.	TRBV6-5	TRBJ1-6
TGCGCCAGCAGCTCGGCGGCGGGCGGAGAGACCCAGTACTTC	CASSSAAGGETQYF	.	.	TRBV5-1	TRBJ2-5
TGTGCCAGCAGCTTATATAGGCGGGGGGGTAGAGAGACCCAGTACTTC	CASSLYRRGGRETQYF	.	TRBD2	TRBV7-2	TRBJ2-5
TGTGCCAGCAGTTACGGGGGACAGGGGGTCACTGAAGCTTTCTTT	CASSYGGQGVTEAFF	.	TRBD1	TRBV6-5	TRBJ1-1
TGTGCCAGCGCGGGACAGGGGAGGGCAAGAAGGGCCTACAATGAGCAGTTCTTC	CASAGQGRARRAYNEQFF	.	TRBD1	TRBV28	TRBJ2-1
TGCAGCGTCCCCCCGGGCGGGGGAATGACAGATACGCAGTATTTT	CSVPPGGGMTDTQYF	.	TRBD2	TRBV29-1	TRBJ2-3
TGTGCCAGTAGTATTGGAGGTACCAATTCACCCCTCCACTTT	CASSIGGTNSPLHF	once	.	TRBV19	TRBJ1-6
TGTGCCAGCTCACCACTCCTTAGCTCCTACGAGCAGTACTTC	CASSPLLSSYEQYF	.	.	TRBV18	TRBJ2-7
TGTGCAAGTCGCCTAGGGGCAAACCCAAAGCCTACCAAAAACATTCAGTACTTC	CASRLGANPKPTKNIQYF	.	.	TRBV12-2	TRBJ2-4